This TCR beta chain was profiled in a study of CD8 T cells in Susac syndrome. This clonotype was recorded once. Its antigen is undetermined. Findings and caveats of the study: Among active patients and in TEMRA cells, CD8+ clonal expansion in Susac reached its peak.

RNA, at roughly 0.5 to 1 ug, was reverse transcribed with random hexamers. TCRdb re-analysed the immunoSEQ multiplex PCR reads in MiXCR, keeping a single row per CDR3 protein. This sample has about 110,000 distinct CDR3 sequences; approximately 95% occur once, and the top ten carry around 0.4%. Unmatched junction bases numbered 13, after V lost 5 bases and J lost 6 bases. The CDR3 extends over 15 amino acids. The sequenced target, TCR beta, came from blood CD8+ and CD4+ T cells. Sequencing used CD8+ T cells from PBMCs. The receptor comes from a human donor with Susac syndrome. The rearrangement uses TRBV12-3 or TRBV12-4 and TRBJ2-7, with 7 bases fitting TRBD2. CDR3 sequence reads: CASSLGPGGYGEQYF. In DNA, the CDR3 is TGTGCCAGCAGTCTTGGCCCGGGGGGATATGGCGAGCAGTACTTC.